These 2 T cell receptor beta chains came from one sample sequenced in a study of T-cell reconstitution after alpha-beta-depleted transplantation in children. Unique molecular identifiers were built into the TCRbeta library. TCRdb independently ran MiXCR on the PCR reads; one entry per CDR3 protein. This repertoire shows some 550,000 distinct CDR3 sequences, 23% found once; its top ten account for less than 15%. Sequenced material: PBMCs, mostly from graft donor cells, taken 360 days after TCRalphabeta/CD19-depleted stem cell transplant. These receptors all come from a boy less than two years old who had a stem cell transplant for acute myeloid leukemia, so the T cells may come from the graft donor.

The J gene is TRBJ2-1, the V gene TRBV14, with 11 bases matching TRBD2. The CDR3 covers 14 residues. V dropped 8 bases and J dropped 8; count of bases not matched to a gene: 8. Germline CDR1 reads SGHDN; CDR2 reads FVKESK. CDR3 DNA sequence: TGTGCCAGCTCACGACTAGCGGGGTTGGATGAGCAGTTCTTC. This gives the protein CASSRLAGLDEQFF.

The sample holds many counts of this clonotype. The rearrangement links TRBV7-2 to TRBJ2-3, with a possible D match to TRBD1 (6 bases). V lost 1 base to trimming and J lost 0 bases, with 11 bases between them. This CDR3 is 16 amino acids long. CDR1 is SGHTA, CDR2 FQGNSA, per germline. The CDR3 reads CASSLGAGTSTDTQYF. CDR3 coding DNA: TGTGCCAGCAGCTTAGGGGCAGGGACAAGCACAGATACGCAGTATTTT.